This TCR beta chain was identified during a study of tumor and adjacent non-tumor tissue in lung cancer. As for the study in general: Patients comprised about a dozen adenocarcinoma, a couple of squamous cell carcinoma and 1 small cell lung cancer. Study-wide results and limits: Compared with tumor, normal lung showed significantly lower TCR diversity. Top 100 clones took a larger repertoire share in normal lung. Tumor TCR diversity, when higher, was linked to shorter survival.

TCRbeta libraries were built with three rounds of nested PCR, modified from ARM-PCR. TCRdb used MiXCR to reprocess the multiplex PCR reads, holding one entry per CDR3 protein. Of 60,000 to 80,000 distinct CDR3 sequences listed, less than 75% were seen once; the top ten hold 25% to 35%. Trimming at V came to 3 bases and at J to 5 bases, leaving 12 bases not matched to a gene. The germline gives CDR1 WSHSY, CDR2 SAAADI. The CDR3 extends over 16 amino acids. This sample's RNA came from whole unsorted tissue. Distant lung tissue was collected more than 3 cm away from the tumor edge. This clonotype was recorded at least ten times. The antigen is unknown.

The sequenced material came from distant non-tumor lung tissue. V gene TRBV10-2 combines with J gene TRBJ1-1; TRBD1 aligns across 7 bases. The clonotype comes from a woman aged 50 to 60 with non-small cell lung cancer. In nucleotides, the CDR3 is TGCGCCAGCAGTGATTATGGGGGGACAGCGAGGACTGAAGCTTTCTTT. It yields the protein CASSDYGGTARTEAFF.